Below are 3 T cell receptor beta chains sequenced from a single sample in a study of cytomegalovirus exposure and HLA in healthy donors. Both 60 Vbeta primers and 13 Jbeta primers went into the PCR. The method was immunoSEQ multiplex PCR; TCRdb's version includes in-frame clones alone and lacks a portion of them. This repertoire shows 150,000 to 200,000 clones, around 85% found once; its top ten account for approximately 2.2%. The material sequenced was PBMCs. All receptors come from a woman aged 45-60 years in good health and CMV-seronegative.

This clone showed up just once. The chain carries TRBV10-3 and TRBJ2-7, with 7 bases lining up with TRBD2. The CDR3 sequence is 14 residues long. CDR1 and CDR2 from the germline V gene are ENHRY and SYGVKD. J was trimmed by 0 bases and V by 8 bases; bases with no gene match: 7. CDR3 DNA: TGTGCCATCTCTCTAGCGGAGAGCTCCTACGAGCAGTACTTC. Its protein is CAISLAESSYEQYF.

J is TRBJ2-1 and V is TRBV7-9; D is uncertain. Trimming pared 1 base from V and 6 bases from J, leaving 4 bases between. Germline CDR1 is SEHNR and CDR2 is FQNEAQ (reference sequence). The CDR3 spans 12 residues. The CDR3 sequence is CASSLGSNEQFF. The CDR3 coding sequence is TGTGCCAGCAGCTTAGGCAGCAATGAGCAGTTCTTC.

The J gene is TRBJ2-5, the V gene TRBV4-3, with 12 positions matching TRBD2. The CDR3 totals 17 residues. The V gene end was trimmed by 0 bases and the J gene end by 5 bases; junction bases not matched to a gene: 7. CDR1 is LGHNA and CDR2 is YSLEER in the germline V gene. CDR3: CASSQDPTSGRGETQYF. The DNA for the CDR3 is TGCGCCAGCAGCCAAGATCCGACTAGCGGGAGAGGGGAGACCCAGTACTTC.